This T cell receptor (beta chain) was found in a study of graft-versus-host responses after intestinal transplantation. Study details: Recipients underwent multivisceral, liver-intestinal, or isolated intestinal transplants. Tacrolimus plus steroids were given to all recipients for approximately three years, preceded by anti-thymocyte globulin induction.

This CDR3 spans 15 amino acids. The V and J ends lost 2 bases and 9 bases, in that order; junction bases with no gene match: 9. Germline values: CDR1 SNHLY, CDR2 FYNNEI. Sequenced by immunoSEQ multiplex PCR; TCRdb stores in-frame clones only, minus some. The sample lists about 90,000 clones, over 80% seen once, with 1.1% in the top ten. Notes on the study in general: GvH clones surfaced in recipient marrow, some emerging earlier in ileum or blood. Some patients had graft-donor T cell macrochimerism. In their allografts, the ratios of graft-versus-host to host-versus-graft T cell clones were high.

As concerns this clone: Its cognate antigen is unknown.

The input for sequencing was unstimulated CD8+ T cells sorted from spleen or lymph node cells, taken before transplant. The chain recombines TRBV2 with TRBJ2-5; 10 nucleotides line up with TRBD1. The sequence was collected from a human donor who was the organ donor for an intestinal transplant. The CDR3 DNA follows: TGTGCCAGCAGTGAATGGGGACAGGGGCCTGGGGCCCAGTACTTC. Its translation: CASSEWGQGPGAQYF.